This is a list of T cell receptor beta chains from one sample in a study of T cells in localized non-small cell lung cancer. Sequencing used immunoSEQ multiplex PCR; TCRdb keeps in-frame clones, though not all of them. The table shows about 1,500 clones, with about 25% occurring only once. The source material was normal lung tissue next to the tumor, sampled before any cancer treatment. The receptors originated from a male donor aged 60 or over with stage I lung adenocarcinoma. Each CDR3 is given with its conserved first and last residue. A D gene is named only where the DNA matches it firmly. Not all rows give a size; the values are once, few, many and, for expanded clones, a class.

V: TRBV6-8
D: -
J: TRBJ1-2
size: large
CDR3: CASRLTLRYGYTF
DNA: TGTGCCAGCAGACTTACACTGCGCTATGGCTACACCTTC

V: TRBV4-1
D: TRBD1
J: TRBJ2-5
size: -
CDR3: CASSVNDRAQETQYF
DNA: TGCGCCAGCAGCGTAAACGACAGGGCCCAAGAGACCCAGTACTTC

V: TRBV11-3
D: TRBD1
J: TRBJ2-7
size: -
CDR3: CASSSPGQGFHEQYF
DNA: TGTGCCAGCAGCTCGCCGGGACAGGGGTTTCACGAGCAGTACTTC

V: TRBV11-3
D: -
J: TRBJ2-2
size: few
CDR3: CASSLTGGGTGELFF
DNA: TGTGCCAGCAGCTTAACAGGGGGGGGCACCGGGGAGCTGTTTTTT

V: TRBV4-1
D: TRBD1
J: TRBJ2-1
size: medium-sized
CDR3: CASSRDREIDEQFF
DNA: TGCGCCAGCAGCCGGGACAGGGAGATCGATGAGCAGTTCTTC

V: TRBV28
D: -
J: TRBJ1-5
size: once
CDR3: CASSSMGSYSNQPQHF
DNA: TGTGCCAGCAGTTCCATGGGGAGTTATAGCAATCAGCCCCAGCATTTT

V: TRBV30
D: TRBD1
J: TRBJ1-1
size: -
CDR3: CAWSEQGVGMNTEAFF
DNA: TGTGCCTGGAGTGAACAGGGGGTTGGAATGAACACTGAAGCTTTCTTT

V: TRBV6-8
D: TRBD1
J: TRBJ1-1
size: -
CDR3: CASSLLGQWAFF
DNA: TGTGCCAGCAGCTTACTGGGACAGTGGGCTTTCTTT

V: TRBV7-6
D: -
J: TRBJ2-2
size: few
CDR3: CASSLTAGRNTGELFF
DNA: TGTGCCAGCAGCTTAACGGCGGGGAGAAACACCGGGGAGCTGTTTTTT

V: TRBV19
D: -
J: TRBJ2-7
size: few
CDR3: CASSITGSYEQYF
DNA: TGTGCCAGTAGTATCACGGGGTCCTACGAGCAGTACTTC

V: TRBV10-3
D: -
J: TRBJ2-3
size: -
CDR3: CAIRKRDTKFDTQYF
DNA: TGTGCCATCAGAAAACGGGACACAAAGTTCGATACGCAGTATTTT

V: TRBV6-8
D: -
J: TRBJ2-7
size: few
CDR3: CASICRATISYEQYF
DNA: TGTGCCAGCATCTGCAGGGCCACGATCTCCTACGAGCAGTACTTC

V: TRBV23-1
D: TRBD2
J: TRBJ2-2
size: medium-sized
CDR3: CASRGSGGIDTGELFF
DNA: TGCGCCAGCAGGGGTAGCGGGGGGATAGACACCGGGGAGCTGTTTTTT

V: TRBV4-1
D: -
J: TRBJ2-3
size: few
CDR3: CASSQEWTRTTDTQYF
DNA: TGCGCCAGCAGCCAAGAATGGACAAGGACCACAGATACGCAGTATTTT

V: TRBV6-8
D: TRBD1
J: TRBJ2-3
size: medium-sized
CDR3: CASSYSRDRADTQYF
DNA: TGTGCCAGCAGTTACTCGAGGGACAGGGCAGATACGCAGTATTTT

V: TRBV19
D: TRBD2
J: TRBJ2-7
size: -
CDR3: CASSRTSVSSYEQYF
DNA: TGTGCCAGTAGTAGAACTAGCGTAAGCTCCTACGAGCAGTACTTC

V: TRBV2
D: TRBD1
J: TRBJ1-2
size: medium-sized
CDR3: CASREQGTYGYTF
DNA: TGTGCCAGCAGGGAACAGGGGACCTATGGCTACACCTTC

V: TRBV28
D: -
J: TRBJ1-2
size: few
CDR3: CASSTGFSYGYTF
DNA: TGTGCCAGCAGCACAGGGTTTAGCTATGGCTACACCTTC

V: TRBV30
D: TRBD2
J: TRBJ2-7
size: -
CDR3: CAWSDGGREYF
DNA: TGTGCCTGGAGTGATGGGGGGAGGGAGTACTTC

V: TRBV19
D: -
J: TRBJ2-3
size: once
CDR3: CASIEGVAGTQYF
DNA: TGTGCCAGTATTGAGGGAGTAGCCGGGACGCAGTATTTT

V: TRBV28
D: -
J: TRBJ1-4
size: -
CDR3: CASGDTATNEKLFF
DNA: TGTGCCAGCGGTGACACTGCAACTAATGAAAAACTGTTTTTT

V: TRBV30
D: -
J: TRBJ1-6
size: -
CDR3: CAWSTGPNSPLHF
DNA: TGTGCCTGGAGTACTGGGCCCAATTCACCCCTCCACTTT

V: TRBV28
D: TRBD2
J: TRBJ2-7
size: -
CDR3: CASSPGTSGSYEQYF
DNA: TGTGCCAGCAGTCCCGGGACTAGCGGGAGCTACGAGCAGTACTTC

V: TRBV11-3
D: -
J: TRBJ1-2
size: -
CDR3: CASSLGSAGYGYTF
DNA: TGTGCCAGCAGCTTAGGAAGCGCAGGCTATGGCTACACCTTC

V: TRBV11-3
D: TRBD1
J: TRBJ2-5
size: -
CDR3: CASSPRDRGWETQYF
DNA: TGTGCCAGCAGCCCCCGGGACAGGGGGTGGGAGACCCAGTACTTC

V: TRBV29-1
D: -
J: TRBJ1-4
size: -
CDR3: CSVEGAGDGEKLFF
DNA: TGCAGCGTTGAGGGGGCAGGGGATGGGGAAAAACTGTTTTTT

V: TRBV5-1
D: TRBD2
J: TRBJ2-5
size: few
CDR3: CASSQGPSGDGETQYF
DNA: TGCGCCAGCAGCCAAGGCCCTAGCGGGGATGGGGAGACCCAGTACTTC

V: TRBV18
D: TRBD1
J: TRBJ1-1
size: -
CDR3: CASSPPPGGIPKTEAFF
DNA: TGTGCCAGCTCACCACCTCCAGGGGGTATCCCAAAAACTGAAGCTTTCTTT

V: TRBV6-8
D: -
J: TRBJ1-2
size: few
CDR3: CASKIYGGEGYGYTF
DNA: TGTGCCAGCAAAATTTATGGGGGTGAGGGCTATGGCTACACCTTC

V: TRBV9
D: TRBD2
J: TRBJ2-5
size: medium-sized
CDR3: CASSPSRDYGQETQYF
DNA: TGTGCCAGCAGCCCTTCCCGGGACTATGGCCAAGAGACCCAGTACTTC

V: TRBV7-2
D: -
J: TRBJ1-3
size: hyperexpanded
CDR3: CASSPDSGNTIYF
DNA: TGTGCCAGCAGCCCTGACTCTGGAAACACCATATATTTT

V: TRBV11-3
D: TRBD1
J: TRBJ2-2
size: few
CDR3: CASSTGTGTHTGELFF
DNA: TGTGCCAGCAGCACCGGGACAGGCACCCACACCGGGGAGCTGTTTTTT

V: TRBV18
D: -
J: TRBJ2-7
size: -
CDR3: CASSPPNRASSYEQYF
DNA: TGTGCCAGCTCACCACCGAACCGAGCCAGCTCCTACGAGCAGTACTTC

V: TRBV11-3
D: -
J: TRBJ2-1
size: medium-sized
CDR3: CASSLDNGLYNEQFF
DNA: TGTGCCAGCAGCTTAGACAACGGGCTCTACAATGAGCAGTTCTTC

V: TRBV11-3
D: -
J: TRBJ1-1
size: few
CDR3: CASSFTDQGTEAFF
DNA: TGTGCCAGCAGCTTTACCGATCAGGGGACTGAAGCTTTCTTT

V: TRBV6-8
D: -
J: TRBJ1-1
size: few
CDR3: CASSYGASGSGDTEAFF
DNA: TGTGCCAGCAGTTACGGGGCCAGTGGTAGCGGGGACACTGAAGCTTTCTTT

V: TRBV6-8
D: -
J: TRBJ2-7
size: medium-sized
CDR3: CALRGGRDEQYF
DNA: TGTGCCTTACGAGGAGGGCGGGACGAGCAGTACTTC